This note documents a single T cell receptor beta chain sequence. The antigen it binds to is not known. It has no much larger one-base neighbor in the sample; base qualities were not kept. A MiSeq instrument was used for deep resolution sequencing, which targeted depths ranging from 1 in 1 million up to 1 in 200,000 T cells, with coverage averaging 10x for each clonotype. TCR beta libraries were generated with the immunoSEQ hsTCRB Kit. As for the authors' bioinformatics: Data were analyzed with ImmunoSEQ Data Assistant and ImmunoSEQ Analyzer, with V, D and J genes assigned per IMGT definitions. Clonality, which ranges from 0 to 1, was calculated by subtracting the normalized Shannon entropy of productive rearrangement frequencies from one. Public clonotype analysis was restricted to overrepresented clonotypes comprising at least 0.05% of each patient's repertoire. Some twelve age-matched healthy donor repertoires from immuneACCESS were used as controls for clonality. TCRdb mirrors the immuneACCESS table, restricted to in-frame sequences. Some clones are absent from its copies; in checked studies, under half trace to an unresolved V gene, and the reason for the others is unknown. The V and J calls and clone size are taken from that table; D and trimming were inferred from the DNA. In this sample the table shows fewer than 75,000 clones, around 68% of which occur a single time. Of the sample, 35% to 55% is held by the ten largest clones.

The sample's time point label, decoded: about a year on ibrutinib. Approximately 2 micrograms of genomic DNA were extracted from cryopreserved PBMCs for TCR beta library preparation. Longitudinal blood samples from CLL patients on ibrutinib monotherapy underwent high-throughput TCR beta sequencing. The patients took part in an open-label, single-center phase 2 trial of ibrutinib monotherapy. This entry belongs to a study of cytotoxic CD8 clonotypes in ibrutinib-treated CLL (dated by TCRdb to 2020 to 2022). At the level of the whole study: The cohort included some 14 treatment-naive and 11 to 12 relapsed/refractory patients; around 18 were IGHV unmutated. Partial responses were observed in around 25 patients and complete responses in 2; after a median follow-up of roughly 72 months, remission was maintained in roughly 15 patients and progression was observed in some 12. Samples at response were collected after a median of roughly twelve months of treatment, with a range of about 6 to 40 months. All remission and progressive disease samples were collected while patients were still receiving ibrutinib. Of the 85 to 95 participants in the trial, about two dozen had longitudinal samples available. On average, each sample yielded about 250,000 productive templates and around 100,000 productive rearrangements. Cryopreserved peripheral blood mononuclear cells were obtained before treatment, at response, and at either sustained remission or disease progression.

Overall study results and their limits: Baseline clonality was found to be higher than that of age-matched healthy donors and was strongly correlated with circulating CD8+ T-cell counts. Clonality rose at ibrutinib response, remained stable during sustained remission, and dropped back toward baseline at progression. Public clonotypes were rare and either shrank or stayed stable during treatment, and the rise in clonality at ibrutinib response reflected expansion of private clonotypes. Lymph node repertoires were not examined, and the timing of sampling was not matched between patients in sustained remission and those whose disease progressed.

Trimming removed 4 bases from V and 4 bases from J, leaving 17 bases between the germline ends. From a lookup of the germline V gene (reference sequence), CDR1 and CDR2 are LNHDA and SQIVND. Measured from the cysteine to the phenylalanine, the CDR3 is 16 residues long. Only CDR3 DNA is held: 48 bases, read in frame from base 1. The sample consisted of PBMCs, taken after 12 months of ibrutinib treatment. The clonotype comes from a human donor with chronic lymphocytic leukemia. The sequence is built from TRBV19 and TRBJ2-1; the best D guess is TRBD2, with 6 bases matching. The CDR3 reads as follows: CASSTSRTGAYNEQFF. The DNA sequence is TGTGCCAGTAGTACTTCTAGGACGGGAGCGTACAATGAGCAGTTCTTC.